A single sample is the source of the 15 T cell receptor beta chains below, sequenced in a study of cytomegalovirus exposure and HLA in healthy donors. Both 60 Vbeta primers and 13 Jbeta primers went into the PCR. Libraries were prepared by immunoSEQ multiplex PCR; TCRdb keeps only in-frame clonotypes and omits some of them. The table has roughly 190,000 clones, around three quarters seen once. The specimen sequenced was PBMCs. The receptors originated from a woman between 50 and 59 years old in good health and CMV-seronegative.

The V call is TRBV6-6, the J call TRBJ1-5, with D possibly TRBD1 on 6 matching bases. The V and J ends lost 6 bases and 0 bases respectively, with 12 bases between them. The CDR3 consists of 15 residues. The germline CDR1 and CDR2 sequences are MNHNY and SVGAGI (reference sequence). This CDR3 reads CASSGQGTSNQPQHF. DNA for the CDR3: TGTGCCAGCAGCGGTCAGGGGACTAGCAATCAGCCCCAGCATTTT.

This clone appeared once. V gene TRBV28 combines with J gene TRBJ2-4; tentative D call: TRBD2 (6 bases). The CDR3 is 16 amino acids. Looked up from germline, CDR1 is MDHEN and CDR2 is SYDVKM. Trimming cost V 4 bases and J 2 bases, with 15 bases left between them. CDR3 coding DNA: TGTGCCAGCAGTTCCGGAGGGCAGGGACCCAAAAACATTCAGTACTTC. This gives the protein CASSSGGQGPKNIQYF.

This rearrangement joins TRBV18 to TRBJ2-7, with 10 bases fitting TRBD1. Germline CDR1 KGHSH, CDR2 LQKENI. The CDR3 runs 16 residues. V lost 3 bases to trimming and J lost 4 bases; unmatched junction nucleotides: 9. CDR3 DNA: TGTGCCAGCTCACCGGCACGAGGGACAGGGGTTTACGAGCAGTACTTC. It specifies CASSPARGTGVYEQYF.

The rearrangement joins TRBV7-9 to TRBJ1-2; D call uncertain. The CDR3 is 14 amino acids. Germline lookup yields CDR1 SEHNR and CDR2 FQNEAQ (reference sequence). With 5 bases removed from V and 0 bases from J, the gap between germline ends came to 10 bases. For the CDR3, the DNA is TGTGCCAGCAGCCCCGGGGTTTCTAACTATGGCTACACCTTC. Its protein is CASSPGVSNYGYTF.

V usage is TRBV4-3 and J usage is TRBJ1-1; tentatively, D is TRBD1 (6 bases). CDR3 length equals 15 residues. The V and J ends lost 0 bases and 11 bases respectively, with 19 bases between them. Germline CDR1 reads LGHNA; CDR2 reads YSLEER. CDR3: CASSQDIGDRPRAFF. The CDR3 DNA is TGCGCCAGCAGCCAAGATATTGGTGACAGGCCACGGGCTTTCTTT.

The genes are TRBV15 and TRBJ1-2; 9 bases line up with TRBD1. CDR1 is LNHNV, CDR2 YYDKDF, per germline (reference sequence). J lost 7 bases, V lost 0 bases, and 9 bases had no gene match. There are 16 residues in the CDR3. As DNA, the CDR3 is TGTGCCACCAGCAGAGATTCCCTAGACAGGGGGGGTGGCTACACCTTC. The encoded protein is CATSRDSLDRGGGYTF.

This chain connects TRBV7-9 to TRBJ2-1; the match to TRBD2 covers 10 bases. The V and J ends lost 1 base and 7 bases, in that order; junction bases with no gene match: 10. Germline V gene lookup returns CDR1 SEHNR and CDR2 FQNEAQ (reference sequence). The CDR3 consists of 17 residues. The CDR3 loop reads CASSLVQLAGARNEQFF. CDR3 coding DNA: TGTGCCAGCAGCTTAGTCCAGCTAGCGGGAGCGCGAAATGAGCAGTTCTTC.

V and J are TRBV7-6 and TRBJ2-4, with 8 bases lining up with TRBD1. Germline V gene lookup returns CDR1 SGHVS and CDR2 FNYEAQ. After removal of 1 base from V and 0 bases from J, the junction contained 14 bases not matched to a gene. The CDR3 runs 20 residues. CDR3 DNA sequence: TGTGCCAGCAGCTTAGAGACAGGGGTCTCCCCTGGGCGAGCCAAAAACATTCAGTACTTC. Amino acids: CASSLETGVSPGRAKNIQYF.

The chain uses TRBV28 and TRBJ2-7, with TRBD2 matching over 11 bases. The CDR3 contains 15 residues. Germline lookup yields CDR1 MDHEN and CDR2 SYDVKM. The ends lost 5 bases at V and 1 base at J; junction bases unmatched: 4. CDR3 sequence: CASSERLAGSYEQYF. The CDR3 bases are TGTGCCAGCAGTGAAAGACTAGCGGGATCCTACGAGCAGTACTTC.

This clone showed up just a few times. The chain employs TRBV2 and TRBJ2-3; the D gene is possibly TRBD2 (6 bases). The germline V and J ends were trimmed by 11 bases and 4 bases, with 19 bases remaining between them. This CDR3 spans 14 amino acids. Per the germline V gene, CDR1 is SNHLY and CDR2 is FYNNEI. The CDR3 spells CACESGRMADTQYF. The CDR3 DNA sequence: TGTGCCTGCGAGAGCGGGCGGATGGCAGATACGCAGTATTTT.

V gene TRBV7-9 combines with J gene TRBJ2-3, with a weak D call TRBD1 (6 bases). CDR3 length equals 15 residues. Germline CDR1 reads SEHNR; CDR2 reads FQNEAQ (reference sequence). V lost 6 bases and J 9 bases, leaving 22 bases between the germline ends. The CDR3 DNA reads TGTGCCAGCAGTGTACAGGACAGATCGGGCGAAACGCAGTATTTT. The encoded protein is CASSVQDRSGETQYF.

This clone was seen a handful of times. For the CDR3, the DNA is TGTGCCAGCAGCCTCTGGGGACAGGGTATCACTGAAGCTTTCTTT. Its translation: CASSLWGQGITEAFF. This chain uses TRBV7-9 with TRBJ1-1; 9 bases agree with TRBD1. CDR3 length: 15 residues. CDR1 is SEHNR, CDR2 FQNEAQ, per germline (reference sequence). V lost 5 bases to trimming and J lost 4 bases; unmatched junction nucleotides: 8. The whole variable domain, remainder taken from reference TRBV7-9 and TRBJ1-1, is DTGVSQNPRHKITKRGQNVTFRCDPISEHNRLYWYRQTLGQGPEFLTYFQNEAQLEKSRLLSDRFSAERPKGSFSTLEIQRTEQGDSAMYLCASSLWGQGITEAFFGQGTRLTVV.

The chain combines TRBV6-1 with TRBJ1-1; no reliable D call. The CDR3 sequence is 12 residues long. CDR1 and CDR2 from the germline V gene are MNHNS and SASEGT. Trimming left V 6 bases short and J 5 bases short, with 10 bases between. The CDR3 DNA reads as TGTGCCAGCAGGATCGAGTTAACTGAAGCTTTCTTT. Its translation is CASRIELTEAFF.

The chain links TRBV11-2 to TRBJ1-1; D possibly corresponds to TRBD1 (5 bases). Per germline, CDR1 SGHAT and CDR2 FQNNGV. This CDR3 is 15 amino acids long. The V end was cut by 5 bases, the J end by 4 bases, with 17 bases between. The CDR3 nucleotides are TGTGCCAGCAGCCGTGCGGCAGGGAGGCTCACTGAAGCTTTCTTT. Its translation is CASSRAAGRLTEAFF.

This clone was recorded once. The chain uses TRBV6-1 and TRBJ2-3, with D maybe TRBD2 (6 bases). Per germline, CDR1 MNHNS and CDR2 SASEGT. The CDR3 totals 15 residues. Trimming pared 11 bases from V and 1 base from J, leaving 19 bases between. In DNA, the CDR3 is TGTGCCGTCGATTCTAGCGTTGCGCGCACAGATACGCAGTATTTT. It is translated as CAVDSSVARTDTQYF.